This passage covers 5 T cell receptor beta chains from one sample sequenced in a study of Tregs in tolerant kidney transplant recipients. Clones were read by immunoSEQ multiplex PCR, and TCRdb kept only the in-frame ones, dropping some. The sample shows roughly 20,000 clones, more than 65% of them seen only once. The nonmyeloablative bone marrow transplants came from related graft donors, with transient mixed chimerism. The material sequenced was CD8+ T cells from blood (PBMCs), taken 6 months after the transplant. Source of these receptors: a human patient who received a combined kidney and bone marrow transplant. Some T cells may have come from the graft donor.

The rearrangement uses TRBV28 and TRBJ2-7, with 8 bases identical to TRBD1. The CDR3 has 13 residues. CDR1 and CDR2 from the germline V gene are MDHEN and SYDVKM. Trimming removed 6 bases from V and 5 bases from J; junction bases left unmatched: 6. CDR3 region: CASSPTGENEQYF. The DNA for the CDR3 is TGTGCCAGCAGCCCGACAGGGGAAAACGAGCAGTACTTC.

The chain joins TRBV9 to TRBJ2-3; no reliable D call. Germline loops: CDR1 SGDLS, CDR2 YYNGEE. The CDR3 is made up of 12 amino acids. The V end lost 4 bases, the J end lost 2 bases, and 5 bases lay between the germline ends. This chain's CDR3 is CASSLITDTQYF. CDR3 sequence (DNA): TGTGCCAGCAGCCTAATCACAGATACGCAGTATTTT.

The J gene is TRBJ2-3, the V gene TRBV7-9; 12 nucleotides align to TRBD2. V shed 6 bases, J shed 2 bases, and the junction held 3 bases outside the gene matches. The CDR3 runs 15 residues. CDR1 and CDR2 (germline): SEHNR, FQNEAQ (reference sequence). The CDR3 here is CASRTSGGFTDTQYF. In DNA, the CDR3 is TGTGCCAGCAGGACTAGCGGGGGTTTCACAGATACGCAGTATTTT.

This sequence joins TRBV5-1 and TRBJ1-1; 7 nucleotides agree with TRBD1. Trimming removed 0 bases from V and 7 bases from J; junction bases left unmatched: 3. Germline assignment: CDR1 SGHRS and CDR2 YFSETQ. The CDR3 has 13 residues. Here the CDR3 DNA reads TGCGCCAGCAGCTTGGACGGACAGGTTGAAGCTTTCTTT. It yields the protein CASSLDGQVEAFF. Based on the CDR3 plus reference TRBV5-1 and TRBJ1-1, the full variable domain is KAGVTQTPRYLIKTRGQQVTLSCSPISGHRSVSWYQQTPGQGLQFLFEYFSETQRNKGNFPGRFSGRQFSNSRSEMNVSTLELGDSALYLCASSLDGQVEAFFGQGTRLTVV.

The gene calls are TRBV5-8 and TRBJ1-2; D is perhaps TRBD1 (6 bases). Germline V CDR1 and CDR2: SGHTS, YDEGEE. This CDR3 is built from 15 residues. V shed 1 base and J shed 4 bases, with 14 bases lying between them. Here the CDR3 DNA reads TGTGCCAGCAGCTTGTGGCCAACACAGGGCTATGGCTACACCTTC. Amino acids: CASSLWPTQGYGYTF.